This TCR beta chain appears in the sequencing data of a study of beta chain features in type 1 diabetes. Study in general: Patients looked much like healthy donors when it came to age, gender and cell yields.

Study observations and caveats: Shortening of TCRB CDR3s, moderate but significant, appeared in all four CD4+ subsets of Type 1 diabetes patients.

CDR3 length equals 16 residues. The junction had 16 bases not matched to a gene; V was cut back by 6 bases and J by 7 bases. Looked up from germline, CDR1 is GTSNPN and CDR2 is SVGIG (reference sequence). Expressed TCRB transcripts got sequenced, as all isolated RNA was reverse transcribed. TCRdb keeps only in-frame clones here, not all; method: immunoSEQ multiplex PCR. The data show approximately 140,000 clones, around 8.8% seen once. A word on this clone: Its antigen is undetermined.

Sequencing was performed on central memory CD4+ T cells from blood. This TCR was sampled from a man aged 25-45 years with type 1 diabetes. This chain uses TRBV30 with TRBJ2-1, with TRBD2 matching 9 bases. CDR3 loop: CACKFNVRGGRNEQFF. CDR3 coding DNA: TGTGCCTGCAAGTTTAACGTGCGGGGGGGCCGTAATGAGCAGTTCTTC.